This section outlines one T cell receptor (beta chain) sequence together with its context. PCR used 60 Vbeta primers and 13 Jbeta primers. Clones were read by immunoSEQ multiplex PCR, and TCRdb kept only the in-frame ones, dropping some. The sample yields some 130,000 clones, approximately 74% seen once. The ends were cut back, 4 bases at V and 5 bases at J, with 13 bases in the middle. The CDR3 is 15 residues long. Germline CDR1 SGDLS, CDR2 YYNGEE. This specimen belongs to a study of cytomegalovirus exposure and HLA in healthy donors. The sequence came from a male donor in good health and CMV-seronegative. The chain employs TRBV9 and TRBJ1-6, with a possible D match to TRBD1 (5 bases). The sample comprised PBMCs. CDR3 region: CASSLDWGHNSPLHF. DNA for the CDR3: TGTGCCAGCAGCCTCGACTGGGGCCATAATTCACCCCTCCACTTT.